This T cell receptor (beta chain) originates from a study of cytomegalovirus exposure and HLA in healthy donors. Whole-study findings and limits: 87-base-pair reads could not separate some V segments, including TRBV6-2 and TRBV6-3.

Germline CDR1 SGHTA, CDR2 FQGNSA. The V gene end was trimmed by 2 bases and the J gene end by 6 bases; junction bases not matched to a gene: 6. The CDR3 length is 14 residues. In its sample, this clone was seen once. The antigen remains undetermined. Primers for the PCR totalled 60 Vbeta and 13 Jbeta. Repertoires were generated with immunoSEQ multiplex PCR, while TCRdb's copy carries only in-frame clones and drops some. The data contain about 260,000 clones, just under 85% of them singletons. Sequenced: PBMCs. The chain links TRBV7-2 to TRBJ2-7, with TRBD2 matching 8 bases. The receptor was isolated from a middle-aged woman in good health and CMV-seropositive. The CDR3, as DNA: TGTGCCAGCAGCTTACTAGCGGGCCCGTTCGAGCAGTACTTC. Its protein is CASSLLAGPFEQYF.